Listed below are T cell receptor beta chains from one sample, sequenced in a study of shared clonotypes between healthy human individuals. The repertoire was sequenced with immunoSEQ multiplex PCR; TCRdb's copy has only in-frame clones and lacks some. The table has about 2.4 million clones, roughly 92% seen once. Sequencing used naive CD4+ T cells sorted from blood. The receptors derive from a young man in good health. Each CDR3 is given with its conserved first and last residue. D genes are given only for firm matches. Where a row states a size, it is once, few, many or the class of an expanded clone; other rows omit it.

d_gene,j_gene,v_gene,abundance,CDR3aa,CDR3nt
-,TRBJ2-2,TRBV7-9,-,CASSSRAWGKNANTGELFF,TGTGCCAGCAGCTCCCGCGCTTGGGGAAAAAACGCGAACACCGGGGAGCTGTTTTTT
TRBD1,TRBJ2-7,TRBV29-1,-,CSVASPGQGNDEQYF,TGCAGCGTAGCCAGCCCGGGACAGGGGAACGACGAGCAGTACTTC
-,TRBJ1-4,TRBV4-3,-,CASSQEGAGNEKLFF,TGCGCCAGCAGCCAAGAGGGGGCAGGGAATGAAAAACTGTTTTTT
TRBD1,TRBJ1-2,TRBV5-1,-,CASRPSNDRGYGYTF,TGCGCCAGCAGGCCATCGAATGACAGGGGTTATGGCTACACCTTC
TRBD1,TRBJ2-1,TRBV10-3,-,CASGQGRDEQFF,TGTGCCAGCGGACAGGGGAGGGATGAGCAGTTCTTC
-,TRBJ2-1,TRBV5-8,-,CASIVRGYNEQFF,TGTGCCAGCATAGTCCGGGGGTACAATGAGCAGTTCTTC
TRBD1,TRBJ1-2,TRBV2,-,CASSPRTGGAYGYTF,TGTGCCAGCAGCCCCAGGACAGGGGGCGCGTATGGCTACACCTTC
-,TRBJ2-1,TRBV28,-,CASRHPGTPSEQFF,TGTGCCAGCAGGCATCCGGGGACTCCCTCGGAGCAGTTCTTC
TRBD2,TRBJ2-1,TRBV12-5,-,CASGLGLAGVNEQFF,TGTGCTAGTGGTTTGGGACTAGCGGGAGTAAATGAGCAGTTCTTC
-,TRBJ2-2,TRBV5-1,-,CASSPPRTNTGELFF,TGCGCCAGCAGTCCCCCCCGGACGAACACCGGGGAGCTGTTTTTT
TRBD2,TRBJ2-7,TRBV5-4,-,CASSLMASGAEQYF,TGTGCCAGCAGCTTGATGGCTAGCGGGGCCGAGCAGTACTTC
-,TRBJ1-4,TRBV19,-,CASSIPFKGTNEKLFF,TGTGCCAGTAGTATCCCGTTCAAGGGAACTAATGAAAAACTGTTTTTT
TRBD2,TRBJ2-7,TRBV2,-,CASTYGTSGPYEQYF,TGTGCCAGCACGTACGGGACTAGCGGTCCCTACGAGCAGTACTTC
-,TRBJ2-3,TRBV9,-,CASSERGNPTDTQYF,TGTGCCAGCAGCGAACGGGGAAACCCCACAGATACGCAGTATTTT
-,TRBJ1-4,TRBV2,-,CASSDLKGKKLFF,TGTGCCAGCAGTGACTTGAAGGGGAAAAAACTGTTTTTT
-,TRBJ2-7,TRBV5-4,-,CASSLHREGLEQYF,TGTGCCAGCAGCTTGCACAGGGAGGGGCTCGAGCAGTACTTC
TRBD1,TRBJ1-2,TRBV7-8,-,CASSTGTGWDYGYTF,TGTGCCAGCAGCACCGGGACAGGCTGGGACTATGGCTACACCTTC
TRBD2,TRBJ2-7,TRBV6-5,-,CASSYEAGGNYEQYF,TGTGCCAGCAGTTACGAGGCGGGAGGAAACTACGAGCAGTACTTC
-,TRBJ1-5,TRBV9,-,CASSVGMGQPQHF,TGTGCCAGCAGCGTAGGGATGGGTCAGCCCCAGCATTTT
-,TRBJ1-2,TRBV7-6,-,CASSLGDYGYTF,TGTGCCAGCAGCCTTGGGGATTATGGCTACACCTTC
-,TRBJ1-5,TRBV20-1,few,CSAIGNQPQHF,TGCAGTGCTATTGGCAATCAGCCCCAGCATTTT
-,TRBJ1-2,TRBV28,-,CASTSPWGNYGYTF,TGTGCCAGCACTTCACCTTGGGGGAACTATGGCTACACCTTC
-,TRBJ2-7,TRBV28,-,CASRVAGGVKYEQYF,TGTGCCAGCAGAGTGGCAGGCGGGGTCAAATACGAGCAGTACTTC